This T cell receptor beta chain is drawn from a study of T cell repertoires in cytomegalovirus infection. As for the study in general: Both recently identified HLA-C-restricted and well-studied HLA-B-restricted CMV epitopes were used in the study. In public TCR beta signatures, there were indications of both CMV infection and matching HLA type. Study-level findings and limits: People with CMV and the relevant HLA were identified by cumulative public TCR beta family frequency.

This CDR3 comprises 12 residues. TCRdb fed the reads into MiXCR, producing one record per CDR3 protein. The table records 110,000 or so distinct CDR3 sequences, more than 30% of them present only once. This clonotype was found many times. Its antigen is not known. The junction differs from germline at one of its ends, possibly a read error. The chain uses TRBV12-3 or TRBV12-4 and TRBJ2-7; 9 bases line up with TRBD2. This specimen was CD8+ T cells from cultured PBMCs, taken from culture after CMV antigen stimulation. This TCR came from a human donor in good health (CMV status not recorded). Some clones in this sample may be carry-over from other donors' samples. In nucleotides, the CDR3 is TGTGCCAGCAGCTTAGCGGGGGACGAGCAGTACTTC. The encoded protein is CASSLAGDEQYF.